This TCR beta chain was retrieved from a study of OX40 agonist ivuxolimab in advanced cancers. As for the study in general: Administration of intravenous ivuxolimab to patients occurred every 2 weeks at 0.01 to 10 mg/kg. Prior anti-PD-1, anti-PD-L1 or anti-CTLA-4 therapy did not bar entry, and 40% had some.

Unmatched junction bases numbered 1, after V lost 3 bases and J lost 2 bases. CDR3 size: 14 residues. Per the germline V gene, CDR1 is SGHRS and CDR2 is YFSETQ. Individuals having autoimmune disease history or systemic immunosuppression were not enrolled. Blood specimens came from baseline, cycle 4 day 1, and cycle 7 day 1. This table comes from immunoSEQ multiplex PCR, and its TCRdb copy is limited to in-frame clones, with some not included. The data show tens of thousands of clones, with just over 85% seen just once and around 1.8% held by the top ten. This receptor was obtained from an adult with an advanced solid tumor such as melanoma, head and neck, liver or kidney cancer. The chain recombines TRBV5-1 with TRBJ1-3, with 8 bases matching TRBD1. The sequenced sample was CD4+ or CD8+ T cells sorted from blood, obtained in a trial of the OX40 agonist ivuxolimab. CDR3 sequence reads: CASSWDRTGNTIYF. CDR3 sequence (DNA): TGCGCCAGCAGCTGGGACAGGACTGGAAACACCATATATTTT.